This TCR beta chain was documented in a study of blood T cells in healthy people across ages. Whole-study findings and limits: PBMCs were not sorted, which prevented a conclusive comparison of naive versus antigen-experienced cells. Nothing was known about donor CMV status, and this possibly confounded expanded clonotype changes.

The use of a sample-barcoded 5' primer and a J-beta primer mix characterized a second PCR of roughly 6 to 11 cycles. Each cDNA molecule, via a template-switch adaptor with 12 random nucleotides, was tagged. TCRdb recomputed calls from the 5' RACE reads with MiXCR, one row per CDR3 protein. The sample yields more than 650,000 distinct CDR3 sequences, 20% to 30% seen once. This clonotype occurred a few times. The antigen is unknown. Trimming took 5 bases from V and 5 from J, leaving 15 bases between them. CDR1 SEHNR and CDR2 FQNEAQ come from the germline V gene (reference sequence). This CDR3 contains 14 residues. These sequences were also reported in another study, on T cells of mothers and their children.

The TCR sequence derives from a boy under 18 in good health. The specimen was blood. The chain links TRBV7-9 to TRBJ1-1; the D is unclear. The CDR3 coding sequence is TGTGCCAGCAGCCAGACGGGGTCGGGGACTGAAGCTTTCTTT. It yields the protein CASSQTGSGTEAFF.